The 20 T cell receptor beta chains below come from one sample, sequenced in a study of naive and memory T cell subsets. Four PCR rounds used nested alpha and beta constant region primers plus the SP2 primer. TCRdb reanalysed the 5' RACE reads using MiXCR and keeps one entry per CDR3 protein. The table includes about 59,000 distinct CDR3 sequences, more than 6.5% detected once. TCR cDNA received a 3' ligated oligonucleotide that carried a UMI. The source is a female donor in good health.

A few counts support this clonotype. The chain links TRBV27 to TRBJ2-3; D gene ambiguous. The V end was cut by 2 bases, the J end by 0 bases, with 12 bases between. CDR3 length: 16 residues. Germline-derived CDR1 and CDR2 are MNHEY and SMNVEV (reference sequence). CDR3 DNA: TGTGCCAGCAGTTTAGGCGACCGAAGGAGCACAGATACGCAGTATTTT. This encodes CASSLGDRRSTDTQYF.

This CDR3 is CSARVGGSPNYGYTF. In DNA, the CDR3 is TGCAGTGCTAGAGTGGGGGGCAGCCCTAACTATGGCTACACCTTC. V and J are TRBV20-1 and TRBJ1-2; possible D gene TRBD1, 6 bases. V shed 1 base and J shed 0 bases, with 12 bases lying between them. The CDR3 extends over 15 amino acids. Germline lookup yields CDR1 DFQATT and CDR2 SNEGSKA (reference sequence).

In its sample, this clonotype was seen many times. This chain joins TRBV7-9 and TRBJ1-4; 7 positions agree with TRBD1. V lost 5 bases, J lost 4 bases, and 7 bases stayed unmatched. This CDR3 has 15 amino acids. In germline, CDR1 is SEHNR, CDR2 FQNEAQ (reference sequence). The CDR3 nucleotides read TGTGCCAGCAGCCGACGGGGGACAGTTAATGAAAAACTGTTTTTT. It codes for CASSRRGTVNEKLFF.

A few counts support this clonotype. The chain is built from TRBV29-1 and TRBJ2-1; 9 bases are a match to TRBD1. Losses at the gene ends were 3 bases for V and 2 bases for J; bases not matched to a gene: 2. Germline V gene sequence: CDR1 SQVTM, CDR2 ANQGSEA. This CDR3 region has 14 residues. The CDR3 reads CSVEDRGPYNEQFF. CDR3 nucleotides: TGCAGCGTTGAGGACAGGGGCCCCTACAATGAGCAGTTCTTC.

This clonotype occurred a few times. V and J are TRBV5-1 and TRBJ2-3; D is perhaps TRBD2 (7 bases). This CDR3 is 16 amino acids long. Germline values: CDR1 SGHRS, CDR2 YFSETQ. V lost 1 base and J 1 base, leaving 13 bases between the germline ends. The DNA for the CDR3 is TGCGCCAGCAGCTTGAGGGGGGGGCCCCGCACAGATACGCAGTATTTT. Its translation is CASSLRGGPRTDTQYF.

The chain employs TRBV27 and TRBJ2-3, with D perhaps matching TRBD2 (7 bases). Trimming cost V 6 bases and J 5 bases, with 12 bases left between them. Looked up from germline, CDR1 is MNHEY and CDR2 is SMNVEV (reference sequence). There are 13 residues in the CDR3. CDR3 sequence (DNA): TGTGCCAGCAGGGGGGGGGCAATAGATACGCAGTATTTT. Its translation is CASRGGAIDTQYF.

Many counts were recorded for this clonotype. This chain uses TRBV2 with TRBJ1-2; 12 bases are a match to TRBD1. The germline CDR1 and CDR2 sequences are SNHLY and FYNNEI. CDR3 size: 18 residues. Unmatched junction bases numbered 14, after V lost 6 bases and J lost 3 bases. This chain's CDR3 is CASSHPRGQGAPDYGYTF. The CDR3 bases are TGTGCCAGCAGCCACCCGAGGGGACAGGGGGCTCCAGACTATGGCTACACCTTC. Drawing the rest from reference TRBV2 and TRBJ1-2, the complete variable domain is EPEVTQTPSHQVTQMGQEVILRCVPISNHLYFYWYRQILGQKVEFLVSFYNNEISEKSEIFDDQFSVERPDGSNFTLKIRSTKLEDSAMYFCASSHPRGQGAPDYGYTFGSGTRLTVV.

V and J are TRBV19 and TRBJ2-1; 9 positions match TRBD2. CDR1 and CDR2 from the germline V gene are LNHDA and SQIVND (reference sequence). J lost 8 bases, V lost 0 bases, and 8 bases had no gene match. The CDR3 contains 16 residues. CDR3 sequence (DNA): TGTGCCAGTAGTATAGAGACTAGCGGAGTCGGGTATGAGCAGTTCTTC. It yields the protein CASSIETSGVGYEQFF.

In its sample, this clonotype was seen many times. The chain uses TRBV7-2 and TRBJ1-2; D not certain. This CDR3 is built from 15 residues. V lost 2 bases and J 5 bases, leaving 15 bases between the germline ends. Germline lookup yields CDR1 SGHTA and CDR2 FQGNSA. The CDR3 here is CASSLSGYSVYGYTF. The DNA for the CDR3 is TGTGCCAGCAGCTTAAGTGGGTATTCGGTGTATGGCTACACCTTC.

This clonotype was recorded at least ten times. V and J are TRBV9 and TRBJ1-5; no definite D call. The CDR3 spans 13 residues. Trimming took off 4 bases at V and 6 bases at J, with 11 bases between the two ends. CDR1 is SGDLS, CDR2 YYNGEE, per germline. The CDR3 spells CASSTGTGQPQHF. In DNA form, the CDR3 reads TGTGCCAGCAGCACTGGTACGGGTCAGCCCCAGCATTTT. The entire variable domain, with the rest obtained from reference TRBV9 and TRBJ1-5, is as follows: DSGVTQTPKHLITATGQRVTLRCSPRSGDLSVYWYQQSLDQGLQFLIQYYNGEERAKGNILERFSAQQFPDLHSELNLSSLELGDSALYFCASSTGTGQPQHFGDGTRLSIL.

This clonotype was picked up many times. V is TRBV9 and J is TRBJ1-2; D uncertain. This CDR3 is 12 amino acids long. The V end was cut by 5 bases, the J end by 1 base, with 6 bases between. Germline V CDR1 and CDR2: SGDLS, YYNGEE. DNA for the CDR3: TGTGCCAGCAGTTCCTATAACTATGGCTACACCTTC. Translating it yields CASSSYNYGYTF.

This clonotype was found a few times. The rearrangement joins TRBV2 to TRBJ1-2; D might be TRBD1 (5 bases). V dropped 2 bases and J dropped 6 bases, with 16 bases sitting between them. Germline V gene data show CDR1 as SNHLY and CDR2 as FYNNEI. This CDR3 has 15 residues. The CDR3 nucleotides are TGTGCCAGCAGTGAATTGGTAGGGGCTCCCAATGGCTACACCTTC. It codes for CASSELVGAPNGYTF.

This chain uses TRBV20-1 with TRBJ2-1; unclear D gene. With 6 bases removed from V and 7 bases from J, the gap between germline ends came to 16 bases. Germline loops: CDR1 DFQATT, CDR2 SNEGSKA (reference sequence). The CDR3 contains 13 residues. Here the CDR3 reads CSAQTRVKNEQFF. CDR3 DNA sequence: TGCAGTGCCCAGACCCGGGTCAAGAATGAGCAGTTCTTC.

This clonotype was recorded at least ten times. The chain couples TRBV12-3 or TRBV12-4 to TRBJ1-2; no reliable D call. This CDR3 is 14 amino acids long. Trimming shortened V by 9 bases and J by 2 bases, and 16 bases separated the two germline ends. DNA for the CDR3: TGTGCCAGAACTCCTGGGCGGGGAAACTATGGCTACACCTTC. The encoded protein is CARTPGRGNYGYTF.

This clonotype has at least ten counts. CDR3 amino acids: CASSQVAAYGYTF. In nucleotides, the CDR3 is TGTGCCAGCAGCCAAGTGGCAGCTTATGGCTACACCTTC. The chain links TRBV3-1 to TRBJ1-2; unclear D gene. Germline V gene data show CDR1 as LGHDT and CDR2 as YNNKEL (reference sequence). The CDR3 runs 13 residues. V lost 1 base, J lost 5 bases, and 8 bases lay in between.

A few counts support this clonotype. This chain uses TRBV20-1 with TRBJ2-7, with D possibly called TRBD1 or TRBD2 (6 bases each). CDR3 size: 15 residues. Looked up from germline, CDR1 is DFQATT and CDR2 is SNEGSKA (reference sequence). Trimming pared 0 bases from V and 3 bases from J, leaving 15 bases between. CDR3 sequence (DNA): TGCAGTGCTAGAGATATTGGGGGGCCCGGCTACGAGCAGTACTTC. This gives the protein CSARDIGGPGYEQYF.

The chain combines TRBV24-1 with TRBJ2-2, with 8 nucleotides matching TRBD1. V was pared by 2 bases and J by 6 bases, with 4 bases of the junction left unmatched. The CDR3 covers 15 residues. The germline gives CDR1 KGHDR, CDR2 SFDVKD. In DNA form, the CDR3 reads TGTGCCACCAGTGATTCCGGACAGGGTTCCGGGGAGCTGTTTTTT. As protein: CATSDSGQGSGELFF.

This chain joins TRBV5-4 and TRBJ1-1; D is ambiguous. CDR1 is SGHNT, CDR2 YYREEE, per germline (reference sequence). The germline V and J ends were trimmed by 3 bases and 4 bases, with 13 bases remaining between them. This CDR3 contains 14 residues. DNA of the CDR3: TGTGCCAGCAGCTCAGGACTGAGCATCACTGAAGCTTTCTTT. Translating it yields CASSSGLSITEAFF.

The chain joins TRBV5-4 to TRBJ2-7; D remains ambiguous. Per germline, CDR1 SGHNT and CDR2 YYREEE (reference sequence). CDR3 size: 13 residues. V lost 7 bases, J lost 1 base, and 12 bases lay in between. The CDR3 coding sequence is TGTGCCAGCGGATTAGGGCCTTCCTACGAGCAGTACTTC. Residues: CASGLGPSYEQYF.

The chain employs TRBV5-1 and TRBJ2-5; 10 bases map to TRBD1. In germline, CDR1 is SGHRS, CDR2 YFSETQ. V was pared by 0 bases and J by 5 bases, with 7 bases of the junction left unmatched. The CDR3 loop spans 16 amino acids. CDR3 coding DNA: TGCGCCAGCAGCTTGGCGGCGACAGGGGGCAGGGAGACCCAGTACTTC. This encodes CASSLAATGGRETQYF.